Given below is one T cell receptor (beta chain) in context. Its antigen remains unidentified. This sample stems from a study of cytomegalovirus exposure and HLA in healthy donors. The wider study: Assignment to the Caucasian-associated ancestry cluster applied to approximately 79% of the approximately 380 genotyped donors. Study-wide findings and caveats: The study put some 160 TCR beta chains on its list as cytomegalovirus-associated.

This PCR relied on a set of 60 Vbeta primers and 13 Jbeta primers. This table comes from immunoSEQ multiplex PCR, and its TCRdb copy is limited to in-frame clones, with some not included. The data contain about 160,000 clones, 70% to 80% of them singletons. CDR3 length equals 15 residues. Unmatched junction bases numbered 5, after V lost 2 bases and J lost 2 bases. Germline CDR1 is SNHLY and CDR2 is FYNNEI. Healthy donors of bone marrow made up the group. The receptor's source is a man aged 25 to 40 in good health and CMV-seronegative. This rearrangement joins TRBV2 to TRBJ2-7; the match to TRBD1 covers 8 bases. Sequenced input: PBMCs. CDR3 sequence (DNA): TGTGCCAGCAGTGAACAGGGGGCACCAGCCTACGAGCAGTACTTC. Amino acids: CASSEQGAPAYEQYF.